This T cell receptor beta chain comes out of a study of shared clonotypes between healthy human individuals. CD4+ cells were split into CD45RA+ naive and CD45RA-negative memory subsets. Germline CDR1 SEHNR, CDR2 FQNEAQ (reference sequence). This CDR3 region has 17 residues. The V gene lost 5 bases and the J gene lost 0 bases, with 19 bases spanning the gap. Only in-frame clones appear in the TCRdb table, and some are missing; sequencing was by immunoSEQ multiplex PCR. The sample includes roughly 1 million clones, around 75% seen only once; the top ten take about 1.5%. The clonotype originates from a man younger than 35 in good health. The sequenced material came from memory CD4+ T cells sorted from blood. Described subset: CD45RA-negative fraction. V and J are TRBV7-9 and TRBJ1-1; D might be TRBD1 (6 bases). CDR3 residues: CASSQGRGKEMNTEAFF. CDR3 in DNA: TGTGCCAGCAGCCAGGGGAGGGGGAAGGAGATGAACACTGAAGCTTTCTTT.